This entry features one T cell receptor beta chain sequence. This specimen comes from a study of blood T cell repertoires in COVID-19. Libraries were prepared by immunoSEQ multiplex PCR; TCRdb keeps only in-frame clonotypes and omits some of them. The sample records about 220,000 clones, around 80% being singletons. This sequence was found in a woman in her 50s with acute or convalescent COVID-19. The sequenced sample was peripheral blood.

The CDR3 DNA sequence: TGCAGCGTTGAAGCAGGACTTATTCTAGGTCTGGGGAGAGAGACCCAGTACTTC. Translation gives CSVEAGLILGLGRETQYF. The J gene is TRBJ2-5, the V gene TRBV29-1; possible D gene TRBD2, 5 bases. The V and J ends lost 1 base and 4 bases respectively, with 25 bases between them. Germline V gene lookup returns CDR1 SQVTM and CDR2 ANQGSEA. The CDR3 sequence is 18 residues long.